What follows are 2 T cell receptor beta chains derived from one specimen sequenced in a study of response to subunit inactivated influenza vaccine. Via MiXCR, TCRdb re-called the RT-PCR reads, giving one row per CDR3 protein. The data contain approximately 520,000 distinct CDR3 sequences, approximately 15% of them singletons. The sample was CD4+ T cells sorted from PBMCs, taken roughly 24 months after vaccination. These receptors were obtained from a man between 50 and 75 years old who received an inactivated influenza vaccine.

The CDR3 is CASSPGQGANPLNTEAFF. DNA of the CDR3: TGTGCCAGCAGTCCGGGACAGGGGGCCAATCCCTTGAACACTGAAGCTTTCTTT. The V call is TRBV12-3 or TRBV12-4, the J call TRBJ1-1; 12 bases map to TRBD1. Trimming at V came to 5 bases and at J to 0 bases, leaving 10 bases not matched to a gene. The CDR3 covers 18 residues.

This sequence joins TRBV7-2 and TRBJ2-5; D gene unclear. This CDR3 has 17 amino acids. Germline V gene sequence: CDR1 SGHTA, CDR2 FQGNSA. Trimming stripped 4 bases from V and 3 bases from J, with 21 bases between. The CDR3 here is CASSSGYILTKKETQYF. CDR3 coding DNA: TGTGCCAGCAGCTCCGGATATATACTTACAAAGAAAGAGACCCAGTACTTC. The whole variable domain, filled in from reference TRBV7-2 and TRBJ2-5, reads GAGVSQSPSNKVTEKGKDVELRCDPISGHTALYWYRQSLGQGLEFLIYFQGNSAPDKSGLPSDRFSAERTGGSVSTLTIQRTQQEDSAVYLCASSSGYILTKKETQYFGPGTRLLVL.